The TCR beta chain under discussion was sequenced for a study of cytomegalovirus exposure and HLA in healthy donors. As for the study in general: Researchers found that 81% of 398 genotyped donors fell within the Caucasian-associated ancestry cluster.

The PCR contained 60 Vbeta and 13 Jbeta primers. Clones were read by immunoSEQ multiplex PCR, and TCRdb kept only the in-frame ones, dropping some. The sample includes 130,000 to 150,000 clones, around two thirds of them seen just once. This CDR3 contains 15 residues. Germline V gene data show CDR1 as SGHDT and CDR2 as YYEEEE. Trimming took off 0 bases at V and 4 bases at J, with 13 bases between the two ends. Overall study findings and caveats: Most TCR sequences were rare, but some public TCRs occurred in many donors. In an earlier analysis, productive rearrangement rates for most beta V segments clustered near 87% or 30%.

In this sample, this clone turned up a few times. Its antigen is as yet unknown. Sequences were obtained from PBMCs. The clonotype was recovered from a young man in good health and CMV-seropositive. The chain recombines TRBV5-6 with TRBJ2-5, with TRBD1 as a possible D gene (5 bases). In DNA, the CDR3 is TGTGCCAGCAGCTTGGTTGGTCTAGGGGCAGAGACCCAGTACTTC. Protein sequence: CASSLVGLGAETQYF.